A selection of T cell receptor beta chains follows, all from one sample in a study of T cells in Graves' hyperthyroidism and ophthalmopathy. A single record per CDR3 protein comes from TCRdb applying MiXCR to the multiplex PCR reads. The repertoire holds 280,000 or so distinct CDR3 sequences, with roughly 15% as singletons. Sequencing was done on a sample of blood. These receptors originate from a woman aged 45 to 65 with Graves' hyperthyroidism that later progressed to Graves' ophthalmopathy. CDR3s include the opening cysteine and the closing phenylalanine or tryptophan. Fields, in order: V gene, D gene, clone size, CDR3 length, J gene, CDR3 DNA, CDR3 protein. The D gene is left open where the match is weak. Some rows mark clone size as missing; the rest say once, few, many or name a class of expanded clone.

>TRBV30|-|few|14|TRBJ1-5
TGTGCCTGGAGTGTACGAAGGGGAGCTCAGCCCCAGCATTTT
CAWSVRRGAQPQHF
>TRBV4-1|-|-|16|TRBJ2-4
TGCGCCAGCAGCCAAGGGGGCGGCCTCCTCGGGGACATTCAGTACTTC
CASSQGGGLLGDIQYF
>TRBV7-3|-|many|16|TRBJ2-1
TGTGCCAGCAGCCGAGGACTTTTTACGGGCTACAATGAGCAGTTCTTC
CASSRGLFTGYNEQFF
>TRBV29-1|TRBD2|many|15|TRBJ2-3
TGCAGCGCCGAACCGGGACTAGCGGCCACAGATACGCAGTATTTT
CSAEPGLAATDTQYF
>TRBV20-1|TRBD1|many|16|TRBJ1-6
TGCAGTGCTACCACTCAGGGGGTCCTTTATAATTCACCCCTCCACTTT
CSATTQGVLYNSPLHF
>TRBV14|-|few|12|TRBJ2-7
TGTGCCAGCAGCCAAGATCGGGGCGAGCAGTACTTC
CASSQDRGEQYF
>TRBV6-1|TRBD2|many|14|TRBJ2-1
TGTGCCAGCAAGGAACACGGGGGGAGGAATGAGCAGTTCTTC
CASKEHGGRNEQFF
>TRBV3-1|TRBD1|many|16|TRBJ1-2
TGTGCCAGCAGCCAAGGGAGGGACAGGGGGAACTATGGCTACACCTTC
CASSQGRDRGNYGYTF
>TRBV6-6|-|many|14|TRBJ2-7
TGTGCCAGCAGTTACTCGGGGACACACTACGAGCAGTACTTC
CASSYSGTHYEQYF
>TRBV12-3/TRBV12-4|TRBD2|many|15|TRBJ2-7
TGTGCCAGCAGACGGACTAGCGGGAGGGAGGGCGAGCAGTACTTC
CASRRTSGREGEQYF
>TRBV4-1|-|few|16|TRBJ2-1
TGCGCCAGCAGCCGAACAACAGGGTCAACCTACAATGAGCAGTTCTTC
CASSRTTGSTYNEQFF
>TRBV13|-|many|14|TRBJ2-3
TGTGCCAGCAGGAAAAAATCGTTCACAGATACGCAGTATTTT
CASRKKSFTDTQYF
>TRBV20-1|-|many|13|TRBJ2-1
TGCAGTGCTAGCGGGAGTCATTACAATGAGCAGTTCTTC
CSASGSHYNEQFF
>TRBV10-3|-|many|13|TRBJ2-5
TGTGCCGCCTCGGGGGGCGCGGGAGAGACCCAGTACTTC
CAASGGAGETQYF
>TRBV5-6|-|-|14|TRBJ2-7
TGTGCCAGCAGCCCCACGGGGCATTCCTACGAGCAGTACTTC
CASSPTGHSYEQYF
>TRBV5-1|-|many|15|TRBJ1-1
TGCGCCAGCAGCCTGGGGGCGAGCCTGAACACTGAAGCTTTCTTT
CASSLGASLNTEAFF
>TRBV2|TRBD2|many|13|TRBJ2-1
TGTGCCAGCGGCGGGAGGCCGTACAATGAGCAGTTCTTC
CASGGRPYNEQFF
>TRBV9|-|many|14|TRBJ2-7
TGTGCCAGCAGCGTAGCTGTCGGAACCTACGAGCAGTACTTC
CASSVAVGTYEQYF
>TRBV20-1|-|-|14|TRBJ1-2
TGCAGTGCCCCGCGGGGGGCAGGAAACTATGGCTACACCTTC
CSAPRGAGNYGYTF
>TRBV2|-|many|13|TRBJ1-6
TGTGCCGCCAGCTCGGGGAATAATTCACCCCTCCACTTT
CAASSGNNSPLHF
>TRBV2|-|many|12|TRBJ1-6
TGTGCCAGCAGTGAGTCACTGGCACCCCTCCACTTT
CASSESLAPLHF
>TRBV7-3|TRBD2|many|16|TRBJ2-1
TGTGCCAGCAGCTTATCCCCGACTAGCGCATACAATGAGCAGTTCTTC
CASSLSPTSAYNEQFF
>TRBV9|-|few|14|TRBJ2-7
TGTGCCAGCAGCGTAGAGGGTTTCCACTACGAGCAGTACTTC
CASSVEGFHYEQYF
>TRBV20-1|TRBD2|-|15|TRBJ2-1
TGCAGTGCTATTAGGACTAGCGGGCCCGAGGATGAGCAGTTCTTC
CSAIRTSGPEDEQFF
>TRBV28|-|many|15|TRBJ1-5
TGTGCCAGCAGCCTACACGGGTCAGCGGGTCAGCCCCAGCATTTT
CASSLHGSAGQPQHF
>TRBV9|-|many|15|TRBJ1-1
TGTGCCAGCAGCGTTGGGGGATTTCTAAACACTGAAGCTTTCTTT
CASSVGGFLNTEAFF
>TRBV20-1|-|many|15|TRBJ2-4
TGCAGTGCCAGAGCAGGGGTCGTAGCCAAAAACATTCAGTACTTC
CSARAGVVAKNIQYF
>TRBV29-1|-|-|14|TRBJ1-1
TGCAGCACCCGCGCGGGGGTTCTGAACACTGAAGCTTTCTTT
CSTRAGVLNTEAFF
>TRBV5-1|-|many|13|TRBJ1-4
TGCGCCAGCAGCTTGGACAGTAATGAAAAACTGTTTTTT
CASSLDSNEKLFF
>TRBV5-1|-|many|15|TRBJ1-2
TGCGCCAGCAGCACCGGGGACGCGAGATCCTATGGCTACACCTTC
CASSTGDARSYGYTF
>TRBV28|TRBD1|many|15|TRBJ1-4
TGTGCCAGCAGCTGGCGACAGGGCCTAAATGAAAAACTGTTTTTT
CASSWRQGLNEKLFF
>TRBV12-3/TRBV12-4|TRBD2|many|15|TRBJ2-1
TGTGCCAGCAGTCTCCCTAGCGGGGTTGGGGATGAGCAGTTCTTC
CASSLPSGVGDEQFF
>TRBV7-3|TRBD1|many|15|TRBJ2-1
TGTGCCAGCAGCTTAGAGGGGACAGGGTACAATGAGCAGTTCTTC
CASSLEGTGYNEQFF